This T cell receptor (beta chain) was identified during a study of blood T cell repertoires in COVID-19. Study summary: Samples came from the United States, Italy and Spain, spanning acute and convalescent COVID-19. PBMCs, B-cell-depleted T cells, or T cells provided the cDNA or gDNA that made up the material.

Per the original methods: Reference gene primers were amplified, and this amplification served to estimate nucleated cell counts. The table came from immunoSEQ multiplex PCR; TCRdb's copy has only in-frame clones and leaves some out. V and J calls and clone size follow that table, whereas D and trimming were derived from the DNA. The table shows some 150,000 clones, with less than 90% occurring only once. The CDR3 consists of 13 residues. Trimming took 5 bases from V and 13 from J, leaving 20 bases between them. This sequence joins TRBV12-3 or TRBV12-4 and TRBJ1-2; maybe TRBD1 (5 bases). Source material: peripheral blood. This sequence originates from a woman in her 70s with acute or convalescent COVID-19. Here the CDR3 DNA reads TGTGCCAGCAGTCTCGCCGGGACTTCCTTTCTCACCTTC. Its protein product is CASSLAGTSFLTF.